The T cell receptor beta chain described here comes from a study of T-cell reconstitution after alpha-beta-depleted transplantation in children. Study-level points and caveats: The study traced high day-60 TCRbeta diversity in some patients to surviving recipient T cells and thymic progenitors. It was reported that alpha-beta T cells came from several hundred expanded graft clones (about two months after transplant). T cells produced anew were the main source of T-cell counts and diversity one year after transplant.

J gave up 3 bases and V 4 bases, and 12 bases lay outside the gene matches. The CDR3 has 16 residues. The germline gives CDR1 KGHSH, CDR2 LQKENI. Ten or more counts support this clonotype. The antigen remains unidentified. The library targeted TCRbeta and was prepared with unique molecular identifiers. TCRdb passed the PCR reads through MiXCR, listing each CDR3 protein once. The sample has over 450,000 distinct CDR3 sequences; roughly a tenth are singletons. J is TRBJ2-7 and V is TRBV18; 7 bases fit TRBD2. This receptor was taken from a child aged 2 to 15 with inherited bone marrow failure, due to receive a stem cell transplant. The sequencing used PBMCs, collected before TCRalphabeta/CD19-depleted stem cell transplant. CDR3 DNA sequence: TGTGCCAGCTCACTAACCGCGGGGGAGCGGGGCTACGAGCAGTACTTC. This codes for CASSLTAGERGYEQYF.